This T cell receptor beta chain came from a study of CD8 T cells in ankylosing spondylitis. TCRdb reprocessed the 5' RACE reads via MiXCR and lists one record per CDR3 protein. The table has roughly 140,000 distinct CDR3 sequences, 40% to 50% seen once. The germline gives CDR1 SGHRS, CDR2 YFSETQ. This CDR3 comprises 15 residues. Trimming shortened V by 1 base and J by 0 bases, and 9 bases separated the two germline ends. This clonotype was sampled from a male donor with ankylosing spondylitis. This rearrangement joins TRBV5-1 to TRBJ2-3; maybe TRBD1 (5 bases). The sequenced sample was synovial fluid, either unsorted or a sorted T cell fraction (not recorded which). The CDR3 is CASSLLWTSTDTQYF. Here the CDR3 DNA reads TGCGCCAGCAGCTTGCTTTGGACAAGCACAGATACGCAGTATTTT.